The 2 T cell receptor beta chains below were found in one sample sequenced in a study of OX40 agonist ivuxolimab in advanced cancers. The data were produced by immunoSEQ multiplex PCR, yet TCRdb's version contains in-frame clones alone and is incomplete. This sample has tens of thousands of clones, with around four fifths found just once. The material was CD4+ or CD8+ T cells sorted from blood, obtained in a trial of the OX40 agonist ivuxolimab. Every receptor here comes from an adult with an advanced solid tumor such as melanoma, head and neck, liver or kidney cancer.

The rearrangement uses TRBV15 and TRBJ1-2, with 7 positions matching TRBD1. With 5 bases clipped from V and 2 bases from J, the junction kept 11 bases outside the gene matches. This CDR3 contains 16 residues. Germline V lookup: CDR1 LNHNV, CDR2 YYDKDF (reference sequence). The CDR3 DNA reads TGTGCCACCAGCTCTCGTAGACTACAGGGGAACTATGGCTACACCTTC. It codes for CATSSRRLQGNYGYTF.

The V gene is TRBV5-1, the J gene TRBJ1-2; TRBD1 matches 8 bases. CDR3 length equals 15 residues. V lost 0 bases, J lost 4 bases, and 5 bases stayed unmatched. CDR1 is SGHRS, CDR2 YFSETQ, per germline. The CDR3 loop reads CASSLEGQARYGYTF. CDR3 nucleotide sequence: TGCGCCAGCAGCTTGGAGGGACAGGCCCGCTATGGCTACACCTTC.